This TCR beta chain was sequenced for a study of blood T cell repertoires in COVID-19. Overall study: The United States, Italy and Spain were the sources of the acute and convalescent COVID-19 samples.

Germline V gene data show CDR1 as LGHNA and CDR2 as YSLEER. This CDR3 spans 15 amino acids. V was cut by 1 base and J by 8 bases, with 17 bases left in between. TCRdb's copy holds only in-frame clones and misses some; the assay was immunoSEQ multiplex PCR. Here the sample spans about 290,000 clones, 89% being singletons. The cohort comprised adults aged roughly 18 to 95 years residing in some 24 US areas. Participants' own reports of clinical history determined their cohort assignment. The recovered donors of Cohort 3 showed two negative PCRs, clearance, or symptom resolution. Input material: PBMCs or T cells enriched from blood (not recorded which). The chain links TRBV4-3 to TRBJ1-1; D gene uncertain. This receptor was obtained from a woman in her thirties or forties who had recovered from COVID-19. CDR3 in DNA: TGCGCCAGCAGCCAAGTTTGGAGGCCCGGCGAGGAAGCTTTCTTT. Amino acids: CASSQVWRPGEEAFF.